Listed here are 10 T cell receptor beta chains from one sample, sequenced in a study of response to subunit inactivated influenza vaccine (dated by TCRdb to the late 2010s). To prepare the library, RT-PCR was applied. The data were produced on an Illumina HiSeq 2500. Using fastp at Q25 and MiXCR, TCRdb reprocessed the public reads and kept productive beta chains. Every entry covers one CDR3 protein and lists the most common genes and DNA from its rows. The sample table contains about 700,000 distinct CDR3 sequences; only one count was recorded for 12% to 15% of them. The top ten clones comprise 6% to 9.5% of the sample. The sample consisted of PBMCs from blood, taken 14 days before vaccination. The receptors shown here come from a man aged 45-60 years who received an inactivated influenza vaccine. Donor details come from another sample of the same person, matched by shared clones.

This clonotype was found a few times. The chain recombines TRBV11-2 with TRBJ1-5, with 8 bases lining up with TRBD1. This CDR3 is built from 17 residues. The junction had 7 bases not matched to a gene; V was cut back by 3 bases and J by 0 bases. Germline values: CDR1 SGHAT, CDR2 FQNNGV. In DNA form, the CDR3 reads TGTGCCAGCAGCTTCATCGGACAGGGTTATAGCAATCAGCCCCAGCATTTT. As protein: CASSFIGQGYSNQPQHF.

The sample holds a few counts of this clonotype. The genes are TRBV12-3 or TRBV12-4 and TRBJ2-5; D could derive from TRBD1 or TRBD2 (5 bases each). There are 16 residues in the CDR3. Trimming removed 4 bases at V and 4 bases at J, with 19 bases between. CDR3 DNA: TGTGCCAGCAGTTCCCGGGATGGCAGGGTGATAGAGACCCAGTACTTC. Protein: CASSSRDGRVIETQYF.

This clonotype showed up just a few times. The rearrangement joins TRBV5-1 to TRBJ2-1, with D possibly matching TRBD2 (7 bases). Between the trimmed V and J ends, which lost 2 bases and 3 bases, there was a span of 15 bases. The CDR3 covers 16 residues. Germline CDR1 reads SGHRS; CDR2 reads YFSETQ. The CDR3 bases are TGCGCCAGCAGCTTCGGGGCGGGGGCCCTCTACAATGAGCAGTTCTTC. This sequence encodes CASSFGAGALYNEQFF. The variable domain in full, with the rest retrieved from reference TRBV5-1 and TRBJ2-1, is KAGVTQTPRYLIKTRGQQVTLSCSPISGHRSVSWYQQTPGQGLQFLFEYFSETQRNKGNFPGRFSGRQFSNSRSEMNVSTLELGDSALYLCASSFGAGALYNEQFFGPGTRLTVL.

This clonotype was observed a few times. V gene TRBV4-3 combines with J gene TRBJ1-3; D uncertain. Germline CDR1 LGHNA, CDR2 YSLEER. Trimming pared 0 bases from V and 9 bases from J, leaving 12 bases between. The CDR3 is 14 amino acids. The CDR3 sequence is CASSQDIDGRTIYF. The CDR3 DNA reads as TGCGCCAGCAGCCAAGATATCGATGGGCGCACCATATATTTT.

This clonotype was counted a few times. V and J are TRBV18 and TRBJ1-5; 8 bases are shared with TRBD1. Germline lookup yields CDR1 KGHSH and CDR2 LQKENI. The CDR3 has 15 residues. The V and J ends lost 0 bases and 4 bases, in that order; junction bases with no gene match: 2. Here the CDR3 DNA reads TGTGCCAGCTCACCACCGGGACAGGCGAATCAGCCCCAGCATTTT. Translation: CASSPPGQANQPQHF. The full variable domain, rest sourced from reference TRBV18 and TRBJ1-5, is NAGVMQNPRHLVRRRGQEARLRCSPMKGHSHVYWYRQLPEEGLKFMVYLQKENIIDESGMPKERFSAEFPKEGPSILRIQQVVRGDSAAYFCASSPPGQANQPQHFGDGTRLSIL.

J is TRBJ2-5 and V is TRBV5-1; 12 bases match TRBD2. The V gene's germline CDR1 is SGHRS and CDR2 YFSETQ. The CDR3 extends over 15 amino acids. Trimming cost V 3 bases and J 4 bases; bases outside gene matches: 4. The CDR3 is CASSSTSGRSETQYF. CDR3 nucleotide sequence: TGCGCCAGCAGCTCGACTAGCGGGAGATCAGAGACCCAGTACTTC.

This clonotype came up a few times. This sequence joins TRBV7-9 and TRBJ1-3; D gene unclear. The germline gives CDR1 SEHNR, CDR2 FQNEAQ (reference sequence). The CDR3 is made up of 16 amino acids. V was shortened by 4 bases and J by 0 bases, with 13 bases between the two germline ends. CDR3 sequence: CASSSQEARSGNTIYF. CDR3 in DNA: TGTGCCAGCAGCTCGCAGGAAGCACGCTCTGGAAACACCATATATTTT. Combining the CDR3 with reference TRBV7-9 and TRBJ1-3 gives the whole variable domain DTGVSQNPRHKITKRGQNVTFRCDPISEHNRLYWYRQTLGQGPEFLTYFQNEAQLEKSRLLSDRFSAERPKGSFSTLEIQRTEQGDSAMYLCASSSQEARSGNTIYFGEGSWLTVV.

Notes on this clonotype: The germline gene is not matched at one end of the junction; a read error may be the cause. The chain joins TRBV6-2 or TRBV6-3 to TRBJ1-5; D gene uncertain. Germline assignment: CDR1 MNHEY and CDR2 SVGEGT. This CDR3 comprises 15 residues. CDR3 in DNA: TGTGCCAGCAGATACTGGGATTCCTACAATCAGCCCCAGCATTTT. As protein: CASRYWDSYNQPQHF.

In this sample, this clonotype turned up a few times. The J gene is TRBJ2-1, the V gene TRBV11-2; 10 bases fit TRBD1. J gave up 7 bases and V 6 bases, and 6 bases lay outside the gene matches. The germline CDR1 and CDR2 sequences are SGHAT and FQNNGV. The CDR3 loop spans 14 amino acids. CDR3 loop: CASRAGTGVNEQFF. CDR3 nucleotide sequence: TGTGCCAGCAGGGCCGGGACAGGGGTTAATGAGCAGTTCTTC.

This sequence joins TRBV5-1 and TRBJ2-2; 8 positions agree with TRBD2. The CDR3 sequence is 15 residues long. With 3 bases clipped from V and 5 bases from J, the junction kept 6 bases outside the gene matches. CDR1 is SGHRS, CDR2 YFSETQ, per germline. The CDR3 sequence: CASSSPGLETGELFF. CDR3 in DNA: TGCGCCAGCAGCTCTCCGGGACTAGAGACCGGGGAGCTGTTTTTT.